One and the same sample provided the 26 T cell receptor beta chains below, sequenced in a study of T cells after yellow fever vaccination. TCRdb passed the 5' RACE reads through MiXCR, listing each CDR3 protein once. The sample records about 320,000 distinct CDR3 sequences, around 13% being singletons. This specimen was CD4+ T cells sorted from PBMCs, taken 15 days after the yellow fever booster vaccination. These receptor sequences come from a man between 18 and 35 years old who received the YFV17D yellow fever vaccine.

The chain recombines TRBV6-6 with TRBJ1-4, with a tentative D call TRBD1 (6 bases). This CDR3 has 14 amino acids. Between the trimmed V and J ends, which lost 3 bases and 2 bases, there was a span of 7 bases. The germline gives CDR1 MNHNY, CDR2 SVGAGI (reference sequence). Here the CDR3 reads CASSYQGTNEKLFF. For the CDR3, the DNA is TGTGCCAGCAGTTATCAGGGGACTAATGAAAAACTGTTTTTT.

The chain combines TRBV20-1 with TRBJ2-7; TRBD2 matches 12 bases. There are 12 residues in the CDR3. The germline V gene encodes CDR1 DFQATT and CDR2 SNEGSKA (reference sequence). The CDR3 DNA follows: TGCAGTTCTAGGACTAGCGGGGATGAGCAGTACGTC. Its protein is CSSRTSGDEQYV.

The table lists this clonotype with many counts. The chain is built from TRBV5-1 and TRBJ2-7; tentative D call: TRBD1 (6 bases). The CDR3 runs to 15 residues. Germline lookup yields CDR1 SGHRS and CDR2 YFSETQ. V lost 4 bases and J lost 2, with 16 bases in between. Here the CDR3 DNA reads TGCGCCAGCAGCCCAGGACCGGGACAACCCTACGAGCAGTACGTC. Its protein is CASSPGPGQPYEQYV.

V gene TRBV7-2 combines with J gene TRBJ2-5, with TRBD1 as a possible D gene (6 bases). This CDR3 has 14 amino acids. With 5 bases removed from V and 1 base from J, the gap between germline ends came to 11 bases. Germline V CDR1 and CDR2: SGHTA, FQGNSA. DNA for the CDR3: TGTGCCAGCAGCGCAACAGGGCTCCAAGAGACCCAGTACTTC. It specifies CASSATGLQETQYF. Filled out from reference TRBV7-2 and TRBJ2-5, the complete variable domain reads GAGVSQSPSNKVTEKGKDVELRCDPISGHTALYWYRQSLGQGLEFLIYFQGNSAPDKSGLPSDRFSAERTGGSVSTLTIQRTQQEDSAVYLCASSATGLQETQYFGPGTRLLVL.

This clonotype has more than one count but fewer than ten. This sequence joins TRBV5-6 and TRBJ2-4; D not resolved. Trimming took off 3 bases at V and 8 bases at J, with 9 bases between the two ends. The CDR3 length is 12 residues. Per the germline V gene, CDR1 is SGHDT and CDR2 is YYEEEE. CDR3 nucleotides: TGTGCCAGCAGCTCCCCCTGGGACATTCAGTACTTC. Protein: CASSSPWDIQYF.

This clonotype came up a few times. The rearrangement uses TRBV4-3 and TRBJ1-2; D perhaps matches TRBD1 (5 bases). V lost 3 bases to trimming and J lost 6 bases, with 14 bases between them. The CDR3 extends over 14 amino acids. CDR1 is LGHNA and CDR2 is YSLEER in the germline V gene. CDR3 DNA: TGCGCCAGCAGCCAGAGGGGCGGGGAGGATGGCTACACCTTC. Translated: CASSQRGGEDGYTF.

The J gene is TRBJ2-3, the V gene TRBV2, with no clear D. This CDR3 spans 15 amino acids. CDR1 is SNHLY, CDR2 FYNNEI, per germline. Trimming cost V 6 bases and J 0 bases, with 13 bases left between them. This chain's CDR3 is CASSEHPLSTDTQYF. Written as DNA, the CDR3 is TGTGCCAGCAGCGAACACCCGCTTAGCACAGATACGCAGTATTTT.

V is TRBV12-3 or TRBV12-4 and J is TRBJ2-2, with a tentative D call TRBD2 (6 bases). This CDR3 is built from 13 residues. Trimming removed 7 bases at V and 5 bases at J, with 11 bases between. The CDR3 coding sequence is TGTGCCAGCAAGGCAGGGAGGACCGGGGAGCTGTTTTTT. This sequence encodes CASKAGRTGELFF.

This clonotype has at least ten counts. This CDR3 reads CATSAGGTDTQYF. DNA of the CDR3: TGTGCCACCAGTGCCGGGGGCACAGATACGCAGTATTTT. The chain has TRBV24-1 and TRBJ2-3; D possibly corresponds to TRBD2 (5 bases). V dropped 5 bases and J dropped 1 base, with 6 bases sitting between them. The CDR3 sequence is 13 residues long. Germline loops: CDR1 KGHDR, CDR2 SFDVKD.

This clonotype was observed a handful of times. The CDR3 nucleotides are TGCGCCAGCAGCTTTATAAAGAAGGACTATGGCTACACCTTC. It yields the protein CASSFIKKDYGYTF. The chain employs TRBV5-1 and TRBJ1-2; D uncertain. The CDR3 runs to 14 residues. V dropped 2 bases and J dropped 3 bases, with 11 bases sitting between them. Germline CDR1 is SGHRS and CDR2 is YFSETQ.

The chain couples TRBV5-1 to TRBJ1-1; D is unresolved. Per germline, CDR1 SGHRS and CDR2 YFSETQ. V was pared by 0 bases and J by 4 bases, with 13 bases between. The CDR3 length is 15 residues. The chain's CDR3 is CASSLARGVGTEAFF. CDR3 sequence (DNA): TGCGCCAGCAGCTTGGCCCGGGGAGTGGGCACTGAAGCTTTCTTT.

This rearrangement joins TRBV18 to TRBJ1-2; 8 bases line up with TRBD1. CDR1 is KGHSH and CDR2 is LQKENI in the germline V gene. The CDR3 sequence is 13 residues long. The V gene end was trimmed by 3 bases and the J gene end by 8 bases; junction bases not matched to a gene: 5. CDR3 coding DNA: TGTGCCAGCTCACCGGACAGGGAGGGAGGCTACACCTTC. Its translation is CASSPDREGGYTF. The variable domain in full, completed from reference TRBV18 and TRBJ1-2, reads NAGVMQNPRHLVRRRGQEARLRCSPMKGHSHVYWYRQLPEEGLKFMVYLQKENIIDESGMPKERFSAEFPKEGPSILRIQQVVRGDSAAYFCASSPDREGGYTFGSGTRLTVV.

This clonotype turned up a few times. The chain carries TRBV23-1 and TRBJ2-2; the D gene is possibly TRBD1 (6 bases). TRBV23-1 counts as an open reading frame of uncertain function. This CDR3 has 17 residues. Trimming stripped 0 bases from V and 2 bases from J, with 13 bases between. CDR3 protein: CASSQSLQGRNTGELFF. CDR3 nucleotides: TGCGCCAGCAGTCAATCTCTCCAGGGGCGTAACACCGGGGAGCTGTTTTTT.

V is TRBV19 and J is TRBJ1-5, with D maybe TRBD1 (5 bases). Trimming pared 5 bases from V and 7 bases from J, leaving 9 bases between. This CDR3 has 12 amino acids. Germline lookup yields CDR1 LNHDA and CDR2 SQIVND (reference sequence). The CDR3 protein is CASSHQGQPQHF. The CDR3 DNA reads as TGTGCCAGTAGTCATCAGGGACAGCCCCAGCATTTT.

This clonotype has only a few counts. The chain employs TRBV10-3 and TRBJ2-3; the D is unclear. CDR3 length: 13 amino acids. The V end was cut by 0 bases, the J end by 2 bases, with 3 bases between. Germline-derived CDR1 and CDR2 are ENHRY and SYGVKD. CDR3 bases: TGTGCCATCAGTGAGTCACCCACAGATACGCAGTATTTT. Its protein product is CAISESPTDTQYF.

The CDR3 DNA sequence: TGTGCCAGCAGCTTAACGCAGGGAGGCACCGGGGAGCTGTTTTTT. Residues: CASSLTQGGTGELFF. This sequence joins TRBV7-3 and TRBJ2-2, with D possibly TRBD2 on 6 matching bases. V was trimmed by 0 bases and J by 4 bases, leaving 9 bases between them. This CDR3 has 15 amino acids. Germline assignment: CDR1 SGHTA and CDR2 FQGTGA.

This clonotype appeared many times. The chain has TRBV5-1 and TRBJ2-2, with D tentatively TRBD1 (5 bases). The V end lost 0 bases, the J end lost 2 bases, and 8 bases lay between the germline ends. Per the germline V gene, CDR1 is SGHRS and CDR2 is YFSETQ. This CDR3 spans 15 amino acids. The CDR3 loop is CASSLARANTGELFF. CDR3 coding DNA: TGCGCCAGCAGCTTGGCCAGGGCAAACACCGGGGAGCTGTTTTTT.

This clonotype was picked up a small number of times. V and J are TRBV6-6 and TRBJ1-1; D unresolved. Per the germline V gene, CDR1 is MNHNY and CDR2 is SVGAGI (reference sequence). CDR3 length: 13 amino acids. Trimming shortened V by 11 bases and J by 0 bases, and 13 bases separated the two germline ends. The CDR3, as DNA: TGTGCCTTAAGGGCCGGAATGAACACTGAAGCTTTCTTT. It encodes CALRAGMNTEAFF.

The chain carries TRBV7-3 and TRBJ2-2; 11 bases are a match to TRBD2. Germline CDR1 reads SGHTA; CDR2 reads FQGTGA. The CDR3 is 14 residues long. V trimming: 5 bases; J trimming: 5 bases; junction bases outside the gene matches: 1. The CDR3: CASSGTSGTGELFF. CDR3 sequence (DNA): TGTGCCAGCAGCGGGACTAGCGGTACCGGGGAGCTGTTTTTT.

This clonotype was seen a handful of times. This chain links TRBV14 with TRBJ2-2, with TRBD2 matching 7 bases. V gave up 0 bases and J gave up 3 bases; unmatched junction bases: 7. The V gene's germline CDR1 is SGHDN and CDR2 FVKESK. The CDR3 totals 17 residues. DNA of the CDR3: TGTGCCAGCAGCCAAGATGTTCCTAGCGGTTACACCGGGGAGCTGTTTTTT. Translated, it gives CASSQDVPSGYTGELFF.

This clonotype showed up many times. This chain links TRBV7-2 with TRBJ2-5; tentatively, D is TRBD2 (6 bases). Trimming stripped 2 bases from V and 5 bases from J, with 12 bases between. Germline V CDR1 and CDR2: SGHTA, FQGNSA. The CDR3 is made up of 14 amino acids. The CDR3: CASSLMVAGETQYF. For the CDR3, the DNA is TGTGCCAGCAGCTTAATGGTGGCGGGGGAGACCCAGTACTTC. Using reference TRBV7-2 and TRBJ2-5 for the parts outside the CDR3, the full variable domain is GAGVSQSPSNKVTEKGKDVELRCDPISGHTALYWYRQSLGQGLEFLIYFQGNSAPDKSGLPSDRFSAERTGGSVSTLTIQRTQQEDSAVYLCASSLMVAGETQYFGPGTRLLVL.

The rearrangement uses TRBV20-1 and TRBJ2-5; 11 bases are shared with TRBD2. This CDR3 region has 16 residues. The germline gives CDR1 DFQATT, CDR2 SNEGSKA (reference sequence). The trim removed 2 bases at V and 5 bases at J, leaving 10 bases unmatched. The CDR3 DNA sequence: TGCAGTGCTAGATCCCGCCTACTAGCGGGGGCTGAGACCCAGTACTTC. It is translated as CSARSRLLAGAETQYF.

This clonotype was detected only a few times. This rearrangement joins TRBV19 to TRBJ2-2, with D hard to call. In germline, CDR1 is LNHDA, CDR2 SQIVND (reference sequence). V lost 0 bases, J lost 6 bases, and 5 bases lay in between. The CDR3 extends over 13 amino acids. DNA for the CDR3: TGTGCCAGTAGTATAGAAGTTCCCGGGGAGCTGTTTTTT. Translating gives CASSIEVPGELFF.

The genes are TRBV20-1 and TRBJ2-1; 9 bases map to TRBD1. V was pared by 2 bases and J by 6 bases, with 11 bases of the junction left unmatched. Germline CDR1 and CDR2: DFQATT and SNEGSKA (reference sequence). This CDR3 is built from 16 residues. CDR3 nucleotide sequence: TGCAGTGCTAGATCAATCCCGGGACAGGGAGTCAATGAGCAGTTCTTC. It yields the protein CSARSIPGQGVNEQFF.

This clonotype has just a few counts. J is TRBJ1-5 and V is TRBV27, with no clear D. The CDR3 sequence is 16 residues long. Germline CDR1 and CDR2: MNHEY and SMNVEV (reference sequence). V lost 2 bases and J 7 bases, leaving 18 bases between the germline ends. The CDR3 protein is CASSLGVDGRRQPQHF. CDR3 coding DNA: TGTGCCAGCAGTTTAGGAGTGGATGGTCGTCGACAGCCCCAGCATTTT.

This clonotype was observed a few times. This sequence joins TRBV12-3 or TRBV12-4 and TRBJ2-7, with 8 bases identical to TRBD1. The V segment lost 10 bases and the J segment 6 bases; nucleotides outside the gene matches: 14. The CDR3 is 14 residues long. CDR3 bases: TGTGCCACCCGGACTTCCGGGACAGGTCCCGAGCAGTACTTC. Its protein is CATRTSGTGPEQYF.